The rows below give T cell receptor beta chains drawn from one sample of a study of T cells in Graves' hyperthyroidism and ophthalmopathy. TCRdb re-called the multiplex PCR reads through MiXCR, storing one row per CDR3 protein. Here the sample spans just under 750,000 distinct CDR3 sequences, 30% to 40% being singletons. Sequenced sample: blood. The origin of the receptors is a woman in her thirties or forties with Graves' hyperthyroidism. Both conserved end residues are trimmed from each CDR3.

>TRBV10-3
AISPWTGVVQETQY
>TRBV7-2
ASSFRRNRQYEQY
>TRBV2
ASQSGGGNTIY
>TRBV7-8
ASSLKGSNGGELF
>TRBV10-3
ASSSTASGSFSEQY
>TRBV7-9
ASSDIYGTANEKLF
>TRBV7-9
ASSFGQGTDTQY
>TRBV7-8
ASSLREVNTIY
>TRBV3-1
ASSQGGGIETQY
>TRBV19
ASSILGTGGIDEQY
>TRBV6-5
ASSYDTSGANVLT
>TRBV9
ASSVVPGGFGYGYT
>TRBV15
ATSLTGIYRKLF
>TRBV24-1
ATMGAGNTEAF
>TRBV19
ASSTTWTGNTGELF
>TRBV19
ASSIGFGGELF
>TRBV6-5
ASSEQSSGANVLT
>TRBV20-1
SAKLTGNVYEQY
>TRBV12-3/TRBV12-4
ASSQEPGGSGANVLT
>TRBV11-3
ASTTSTSEAF
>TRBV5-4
ASSFPFGASYNEQF
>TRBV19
ASSTRQGASKKLF
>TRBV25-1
ASSSFREKYSNQPQH
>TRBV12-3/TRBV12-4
ASTLGRRPYEQY
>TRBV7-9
ASSRSTGTGEKLF
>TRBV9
TSRYPFNGGKAEAF
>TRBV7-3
ASSLVLKQVGEVSNQPQH
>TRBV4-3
ASSQLAGEYEQY
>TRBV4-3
ASSQGGPGAGGGYT
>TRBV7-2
ASSLEGRGFNEQY
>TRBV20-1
SASFGNWETQY
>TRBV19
ATRGVDSMNTEAF
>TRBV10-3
AISLRDSPQETQY
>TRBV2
ASREEGNTIY
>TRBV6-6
ASSYSPLPMNTEAF
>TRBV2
ASSRDRGGSPQH
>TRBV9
ASSSRRAIYEQY
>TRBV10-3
AISDKGTGQNSGANVLT
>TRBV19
ASSAVTGVNFGYT
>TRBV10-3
AISSGAGSSYEQY
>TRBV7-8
ASSALGAGGPQY
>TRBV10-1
ASNCPGQASKETQY
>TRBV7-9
ASSLVGGRQNTEAF
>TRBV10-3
AISDFTGGHEQY
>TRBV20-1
SASDSTYEQY
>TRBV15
ATSSERGTNQPQH
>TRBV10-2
ASMTGGTDTQY
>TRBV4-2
ASRVGGAQETQY
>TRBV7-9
ASSHTDRGVKTQY
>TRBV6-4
ASRAGGWSTEAF
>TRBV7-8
ASTGSYEQY
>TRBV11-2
ASSLRLAVSSYEQY
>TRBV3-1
ASSQTVRNTIY
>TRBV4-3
ASSQERRDRSGANVLT
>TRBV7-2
ASSSFKGLGYEQY
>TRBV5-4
ASSLRLADQETQY
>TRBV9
ASSANRDRDRFRNQPQH
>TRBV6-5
ASRAGGREQY
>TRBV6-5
ASSYDGQIYADT
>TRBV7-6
ASSLDRGQGGYEQY